The 18 T cell receptor beta chains below were found in one sample sequenced in a study of blood T cell repertoires in COVID-19. TCRdb's table, derived via immunoSEQ multiplex PCR, lists solely in-frame clones and lacks some. The sample holds some 260,000 clones, roughly four fifths seen once. Material for sequencing was PBMCs or T cells enriched from blood (not recorded which). Receptors were obtained from a man aged 25-45 years with acute COVID-19.

The chain has TRBV24-1 and TRBJ2-2, with unresolved D. The germline V gene encodes CDR1 KGHDR and CDR2 SFDVKD. Trimming left V 6 bases short and J 4 bases short, with 11 bases between. The length of the CDR3 is 14 residues. CDR3 sequence reads: CATSHHIFTGELFF. CDR3 sequence (DNA): TGTGCCACCAGTCATCACATTTTCACCGGGGAGCTGTTTTTT.

The V call is TRBV19, the J call TRBJ1-1; D is perhaps TRBD1 (5 bases). CDR1 is LNHDA and CDR2 is SQIVND in the germline V gene (reference sequence). The V and J ends lost 6 bases and 5 bases respectively, with 22 bases between them. The CDR3 consists of 16 residues. The CDR3 protein is CASSPLSDSIRTEAFF. CDR3 in DNA: TGTGCCAGTAGCCCCCTATCAGACAGTATACGGACTGAAGCTTTCTTT.

The V and J genes are TRBV3-1 (or the pseudogene TRBV3-2) and TRBJ1-6; D is ambiguous. The germline gives CDR1 LGHDT, CDR2 YNNKEL (reference sequence). The V end lost 0 bases, the J end lost 11 bases, and 5 bases lay between the germline ends. CDR3 length: 12 amino acids. The CDR3 loop reads CASSQDIAPLHF. CDR3 nucleotide sequence: TGTGCCAGCAGCCAAGATATTGCACCCCTCCACTTT.

The chain couples TRBV19 to TRBJ2-1; TRBD1 matches at 10 bases. Per germline, CDR1 LNHDA and CDR2 SQIVND (reference sequence). The CDR3 spans 14 residues. J lost 10 bases, V lost 6 bases, and 9 bases had no gene match. CDR3 residues: CASRTGTGDVEQFF. CDR3 sequence (DNA): TGTGCCAGTAGAACCGGGACAGGGGATGTAGAGCAGTTCTTC.

This chain joins TRBV24-1 and TRBJ1-2; D remains ambiguous. The germline V and J ends were trimmed by 1 base and 3 bases, with 5 bases remaining between them. CDR3 length: 13 residues. From germline, CDR1 is KGHDR and CDR2 SFDVKD. CDR3 residues: CATSDFPDYGYTF. DNA for the CDR3: TGTGCCACCAGTGATTTTCCGGACTATGGCTACACCTTC.

The V and J genes are TRBV5-6 and TRBJ1-3; perhaps TRBD1 as D (6 bases). Germline loops: CDR1 SGHDT, CDR2 YYEEEE. Trimming took off 5 bases at V and 4 bases at J, with 16 bases between the two ends. The CDR3 is 15 amino acids. CDR3 DNA sequence: TGTGCCAGCAGTAGATTACAGGGTTTCGGAAACACCATATATTTT. Protein product: CASSRLQGFGNTIYF.

The CDR3 bases are TGTGCCAGCAGTCTCTTATACAGGGGCTACACCTTC. Protein sequence: CASSLLYRGYTF. This chain uses TRBV28 with TRBJ1-2, with TRBD1 as a possible D gene (5 bases). The ends were cut back, 5 bases at V and 8 bases at J, with 12 bases in the middle. The CDR3 is made up of 12 amino acids. Germline V gene lookup returns CDR1 MDHEN and CDR2 SYDVKM.

V usage is TRBV7-9 and J usage is TRBJ2-3; 10 bases are shared with TRBD2. The germline V gene has CDR1 SEHNR and CDR2 FQNEAQ (reference sequence). V lost 2 bases and J lost 0; bases outside the gene matches: 2. The CDR3 is made up of 16 amino acids. CDR3 DNA: TGTGCCAGCAGCTTACTACTAGCGGGGAGCACAGATACGCAGTATTTT. Its translation is CASSLLLAGSTDTQYF.

The chain is built from TRBV5-3 and TRBJ1-4, with 11 bases identical to TRBD1. TRBV5-3 is placed among ORFs of uncertain function. The CDR3 covers 14 residues. The J segment lost 7 bases and the V segment lost 2 bases, leaving 1 base of the junction unmatched. The CDR3: CARSFGTGGEKLFF. DNA for the CDR3: TGTGCCAGAAGCTTTGGGACAGGGGGTGAAAAACTGTTTTTT.

This CDR3 is CASSPAAGAGAQYF. The CDR3 bases are TGTGCCAGCAGCCCGGCGGCGGGGGCCGGGGCCCAGTACTTC. This rearrangement joins TRBV4-2 to TRBJ2-5; D perhaps matches TRBD2 (7 bases). V lost 4 bases to trimming and J lost 9 bases, with 18 bases between them. The CDR3 has 14 amino acids. Germline V lookup: CDR1 LGHNA, CDR2 YNFKEQ.

The V and J genes are TRBV6-5 and TRBJ2-1; TRBD1 agrees at 8 bases. The CDR3 totals 14 residues. The J segment lost 4 bases and the V segment lost 7 bases, leaving 6 bases of the junction unmatched. Germline CDR1 is MNHEY and CDR2 is SVGAGI. CDR3 protein: CASKGGTGYNEQFF. CDR3 bases: TGTGCCAGCAAGGGCGGGACAGGTTACAATGAGCAGTTCTTC.

For this clone: The junction departs from germline at one end; a sequencing error may be responsible. V usage is TRBV5-1 and J usage is TRBJ2-1, with D perhaps assigned TRBD1 or TRBD2 (7 bases each). Germline V gene data show CDR1 as SGHRS and CDR2 as YFSETQ. This CDR3 has 15 residues. The CDR3 sequence is CASSGDSRRVYEQFF. The CDR3 DNA reads as TGTGCCAGCAGCGGGGACAGTCGGCGCGTCTATGAGCAGTTCTTC.

A single count supports this clone. V gene TRBV6-5 combines with J gene TRBJ2-1, with 11 bases matching TRBD1. Germline CDR1 MNHEY, CDR2 SVGAGI. The CDR3 covers 14 residues. V was clipped by 7 bases and J by 9 bases; unmatched bases: 8. CDR3: CASTRDRGRVEQFF. The CDR3 DNA reads as TGTGCCAGCACCCGGGACAGGGGGAGAGTTGAGCAGTTCTTC.

The genes are TRBV7-9 and TRBJ2-1; 7 bases agree with TRBD1. The length of the CDR3 is 15 residues. V gave up 5 bases and J gave up 3 bases; unmatched junction bases: 7. Germline-derived CDR1 and CDR2 are SEHNR and FQNEAQ (reference sequence). CDR3 in amino acids: CASSPRTGLYNEQFF. The CDR3 nucleotides read TGTGCCAGCAGCCCGCGGACAGGTCTCTACAATGAGCAGTTCTTC.

This chain uses TRBV5-1 with TRBJ2-1, with D tentatively TRBD2 (7 bases). From germline, CDR1 is SGHRS and CDR2 YFSETQ. The V gene lost 4 bases and the J gene lost 6 bases, with 20 bases spanning the gap. The CDR3 is made up of 16 amino acids. The DNA for the CDR3 is TGCGCCAGCAGCCGGTACGCTGAGGGGGGGAGCAATGAGCAGTTCTTC. Amino acids: CASSRYAEGGSNEQFF.

This chain uses TRBV19 with TRBJ1-2; D gene ambiguous. This CDR3 is 13 amino acids long. With 7 bases removed from V and 4 bases from J, the gap between germline ends came to 13 bases. CDR1 and CDR2 from the germline V gene are LNHDA and SQIVND (reference sequence). In DNA form, the CDR3 reads TGTGCCAGTACTTTTGGAGTAACCTATGGCTACACCTTC. Translation gives CASTFGVTYGYTF.

The chain employs TRBV3-1 (or the pseudogene TRBV3-2) and TRBJ2-1; 7 nucleotides match TRBD2. Germline CDR1 LGHDT, CDR2 YNNKEL (reference sequence). V trimming: 4 bases; J trimming: 9 bases; junction bases outside the gene matches: 6. This CDR3 has 13 residues. The CDR3 nucleotides read TGTGCCAGCAGCCTTGGACTAGTGGGTGAGCAGTTCTTC. This encodes CASSLGLVGEQFF.

This clone appeared a single time. Written as DNA, the CDR3 is TGTGCCAGCAGCCTAGGTGGACAGGGGCTCAATGGAAACACCATATATTTT. It is translated as CASSLGGQGLNGNTIYF. The rearrangement links TRBV9 to TRBJ1-3; 9 bases align to TRBD1. The V gene end was trimmed by 4 bases and the J gene end by 3 bases; junction bases not matched to a gene: 11. From germline, CDR1 is SGDLS and CDR2 YYNGEE. This CDR3 contains 17 residues.